The entry that follows covers one TCR beta chain sequence. The entry originates in a study of blood T cell repertoires in COVID-19. Across the whole study: Both acute and convalescent COVID-19 samples were obtained from the United States, Italy and Spain.

Trimming took 5 bases from V and 2 from J; bases not matched to a gene: 9. The CDR3 extends over 15 amino acids. Per the germline V gene, CDR1 is MNHEY and CDR2 is SVGEGT. Produced via immunoSEQ multiplex PCR; TCRdb's table is partial and in-frame only. The table records under 200,000 clones, 86% of them present only once. The source of this sequence is a woman aged 80 or over in a cohort sampled during active or convalescent COVID-19. Input material: peripheral blood. The rearrangement links TRBV6-2 or TRBV6-3 to TRBJ2-7; 7 bases are a match to TRBD1. The CDR3 reads CASSRLGGQAYEQYF. DNA for the CDR3: TGTGCCAGCAGTCGACTGGGCGGACAGGCCTACGAGCAGTACTTC.